These T cell receptor beta chains were read from a single sample in a study of T cells after yellow fever vaccination. TCRdb used MiXCR to reprocess the 5' RACE reads, holding one entry per CDR3 protein. Of approximately 450,000 distinct CDR3 sequences listed, roughly a sixth are singletons. The sequencing used PBMCs, collected before the yellow fever booster vaccination. The receptors were sampled from a man younger than 35 who received the YFV17D yellow fever vaccine. The CDR3 runs from the conserved cysteine through the conserved F or W. The D gene is left open where the match is weak. The size entry is marked missing in some rows and otherwise reads once, few, many or a size class.

clone_size: NA; cdr3_length: 14; j_call: TRBJ2-2; v_call: TRBV7-3; d_call: NA; cdr3_aa: CARVPGLHTGELFF; cdr3_nt: TGTGCCAGAGTACCGGGACTTCACACCGGGGAGCTGTTTTTT
clone_size: NA; cdr3_length: 17; j_call: TRBJ2-1; v_call: TRBV5-6; d_call: NA; cdr3_aa: CASSHLADGRGYNEQFF; cdr3_nt: TGTGCCAGCAGCCATCTCGCGGATGGGCGGGGATACAATGAGCAGTTCTTC
clone_size: few; cdr3_length: 13; j_call: TRBJ1-2; v_call: TRBV10-3; d_call: TRBD1; cdr3_aa: CAAAGQGYYGYTF; cdr3_nt: TGTGCCGCAGCCGGACAGGGCTACTATGGCTACACCTTC
clone_size: NA; cdr3_length: 12; j_call: TRBJ2-3; v_call: TRBV11-2; d_call: NA; cdr3_aa: CASSPIRDTQYF; cdr3_nt: TGTGCCAGCAGTCCTATACGCGATACGCAGTATTTT
clone_size: NA; cdr3_length: 15; j_call: TRBJ2-2; v_call: TRBV5-1; d_call: TRBD1; cdr3_aa: CASSLGQGRTWELFF; cdr3_nt: TGCGCCAGCAGCTTGGGACAGGGGAGGACCTGGGAGCTGTTTTTT
clone_size: NA; cdr3_length: 14; j_call: TRBJ1-1; v_call: TRBV5-1; d_call: TRBD1; cdr3_aa: CASSPDRAGTEAFF; cdr3_nt: TGCGCCAGCAGCCCCGACAGGGCGGGCACTGAAGCTTTCTTT
clone_size: NA; cdr3_length: 13; j_call: TRBJ1-1; v_call: TRBV6-1; d_call: NA; cdr3_aa: CASMLDGNTEAFF; cdr3_nt: TGTGCCAGCATGCTGGACGGAAACACTGAAGCTTTCTTT
clone_size: few; cdr3_length: 14; j_call: TRBJ2-7; v_call: TRBV5-1; d_call: TRBD1; cdr3_aa: CASSEQGEGYEQYF; cdr3_nt: TGCGCCAGCAGCGAACAGGGGGAAGGCTACGAGCAGTACTTC
clone_size: NA; cdr3_length: 14; j_call: TRBJ1-2; v_call: TRBV27; d_call: TRBD1; cdr3_aa: CASRPGQGLYGYTF; cdr3_nt: TGTGCCAGCAGGCCGGGACAGGGCCTCTATGGCTACACCTTC
clone_size: few; cdr3_length: 16; j_call: TRBJ2-7; v_call: TRBV4-3; d_call: NA; cdr3_aa: CASSQDRGVPSYEQYF; cdr3_nt: TGCGCCAGCAGCCAAGATCGTGGGGTACCCTCCTACGAGCAGTACTTC
clone_size: few; cdr3_length: 15; j_call: TRBJ2-7; v_call: TRBV4-3; d_call: NA; cdr3_aa: CASSQGGLHGYEQYF; cdr3_nt: TGCGCCAGCAGCCAAGGGGGACTCCATGGGTACGAGCAGTACTTC
clone_size: NA; cdr3_length: 15; j_call: TRBJ1-1; v_call: TRBV20-1; d_call: NA; cdr3_aa: CSARYPGSLNTEAFF; cdr3_nt: TGCAGTGCTAGGTATCCCGGCAGCCTGAACACTGAAGCTTTCTTT
clone_size: NA; cdr3_length: 19; j_call: TRBJ2-6; v_call: TRBV6-2/TRBV6-3; d_call: NA; cdr3_aa: CASSSETWGRPSGANVLTF; cdr3_nt: TGTGCCAGCAGTTCTGAGACTTGGGGCCGTCCTTCTGGGGCCAACGTCCTGACTTTC
clone_size: NA; cdr3_length: 13; j_call: TRBJ1-1; v_call: TRBV29-1; d_call: NA; cdr3_aa: CSVTRGINTEAFF; cdr3_nt: TGCAGCGTCACCCGGGGGATTAACACTGAAGCTTTCTTT
clone_size: NA; cdr3_length: 17; j_call: TRBJ2-6; v_call: TRBV5-6; d_call: NA; cdr3_aa: CASSLGQPPSGANVLTF; cdr3_nt: TGTGCCAGCAGCTTGGGGCAGCCTCCCTCTGGGGCCAACGTCCTGACTTTC
clone_size: few; cdr3_length: 15; j_call: TRBJ2-7; v_call: TRBV7-3; d_call: NA; cdr3_aa: CASSFIGGSGDEQYF; cdr3_nt: TGTGCCAGCAGCTTCATAGGCGGCTCCGGTGATGAGCAGTACTTC
clone_size: NA; cdr3_length: 15; j_call: TRBJ1-4; v_call: TRBV12-3/TRBV12-4; d_call: NA; cdr3_aa: CASSDTDTSNEKLFF; cdr3_nt: TGTGCCAGCAGTGACACAGACACATCTAATGAAAAACTGTTTTTT
clone_size: many; cdr3_length: 17; j_call: TRBJ1-1; v_call: TRBV6-4; d_call: NA; cdr3_aa: CASTPLGYRGGSTEAFF; cdr3_nt: TGTGCCAGCACCCCCCTAGGATATAGGGGAGGTAGCACTGAAGCTTTCTTT
clone_size: NA; cdr3_length: 17; j_call: TRBJ1-1; v_call: TRBV5-6; d_call: NA; cdr3_aa: CASSLDWRIGKDTEAFF; cdr3_nt: TGTGCCAGCAGCTTGGATTGGCGGATTGGTAAGGACACTGAAGCTTTCTTT